The 19 T cell receptor beta chains listed next were all sequenced from one sample in a study of blood T cell repertoires in COVID-19. The assay was immunoSEQ multiplex PCR, and TCRdb's table has in-frame clones only and misses some. The table includes about 270,000 clones, 80% to 90% detected once. Sample: PBMCs or T cells enriched from blood (not recorded which). These receptors were taken from a woman aged 18-29 years who had recovered from COVID-19.

The V gene is TRBV5-1, the J gene TRBJ1-1; TRBD1 is a possible D gene (5 bases). This CDR3 comprises 14 residues. The germline CDR1 and CDR2 sequences are SGHRS and YFSETQ. Between the trimmed V and J ends, which lost 2 bases and 1 base, there was a span of 9 bases. Here the CDR3 DNA reads TGCGCCAGCAGCTTATGGACACCGAACACTGAAGCTTTCTTT. Its translation: CASSLWTPNTEAFF.

The chain joins TRBV12-3 or TRBV12-4 to TRBJ1-5; D is undetermined. Trimming cost V 0 bases and J 7 bases, with 7 bases left between them. This CDR3 region has 13 residues. In nucleotides, the CDR3 is TGTGCCAGCAGTTTAGCTATCCTCCAGCCCCAGCATTTT. Translating gives CASSLAILQPQHF.

The chain combines TRBV15 with TRBJ1-1, with TRBD1 identical over 9 bases. This CDR3 region has 14 residues. With V trimmed by 8 bases and J by 5 bases, 9 bases remained unmatched. Germline loops: CDR1 LNHNV, CDR2 YYDKDF (reference sequence). The chain's CDR3 is CATAGQGTRTEAFF. The DNA for the CDR3 is TGTGCCACCGCGGGACAGGGAACGAGAACTGAAGCTTTCTTT.

This clone was seen a handful of times. The chain carries TRBV3-1 (or the pseudogene TRBV3-2) and TRBJ1-3; 7 bases agree with TRBD1. V shed 4 bases, J shed 0 bases, and the junction held 3 bases outside the gene matches. This CDR3 is built from 15 residues. Per the germline V gene, CDR1 is LGHDT and CDR2 is YNNKEL (reference sequence). The CDR3 DNA reads TGTGCCAGCAGCCTAGGACAGGCCTCTGGAAACACCATATATTTT. This gives the protein CASSLGQASGNTIYF.

The chain couples TRBV10-3 to TRBJ2-1; maybe TRBD1 (6 bases). The CDR3 has 14 amino acids. Germline V gene data show CDR1 as ENHRY and CDR2 as SYGVKD. Trimming removed 3 bases at V and 5 bases at J, with 11 bases between. CDR3 loop: CAISEQGIHNEQFF. The CDR3 region has the DNA TGTGCCATCAGTGAACAGGGAATCCACAATGAGCAGTTCTTC.

The chain couples TRBV5-1 to TRBJ1-2; 9 nucleotides agree with TRBD1. The J segment lost 8 bases and the V segment lost 7 bases, leaving 9 bases of the junction unmatched. The V gene's germline CDR1 is SGHRS and CDR2 YFSETQ. The CDR3 totals 13 residues. CDR3 residues: CASGTRDRAGYTF. CDR3 nucleotides: TGCGCCAGCGGGACCCGGGACAGGGCCGGCTACACCTTC.

V and J are TRBV14 and TRBJ1-2; TRBD1 aligns across 8 bases. J was trimmed by 8 bases and V by 4 bases; bases with no gene match: 3. Per the germline V gene, CDR1 is SGHDN and CDR2 is FVKESK. This CDR3 has 12 amino acids. In nucleotides, the CDR3 is TGTGCCAGCAGCCCAGGGGGCGTGGGCTACACCTTC. Translation: CASSPGGVGYTF.

The sample holds one count of this clone. The chain couples TRBV3-1 (or the pseudogene TRBV3-2) to TRBJ1-3, with D possibly TRBD1 on 6 matching bases. The germline CDR1 and CDR2 sequences are LGHDT and YNNKEL (reference sequence). The CDR3 has 18 amino acids. Trimming pared 2 bases from V and 0 bases from J, leaving 17 bases between. CDR3 protein: CASSQQGQSNSSGNTIYF. The CDR3 region has the DNA TGTGCCAGCAGCCAACAAGGACAGTCTAACTCCTCTGGAAACACCATATATTTT.

V gene TRBV4-2 combines with J gene TRBJ2-5; a weak D match, TRBD1 (5 bases). Germline V gene data show CDR1 as LGHNA and CDR2 as YNFKEQ. This CDR3 region has 15 residues. With 0 bases removed from V and 4 bases from J, the gap between germline ends came to 12 bases. The CDR3 DNA reads as TGTGCCAGCAGCCAAGAGCGGCAGGGTGGAGAGACCCAGTACTTC. Protein: CASSQERQGGETQYF.

The genes are TRBV7-3 and TRBJ2-2; 11 bases agree with TRBD2. Trimming cost V 5 bases and J 4 bases; bases outside gene matches: 9. Germline V gene sequence: CDR1 SGHTA, CDR2 FQGTGA. The CDR3 is made up of 17 amino acids. The CDR3 protein is CASSKKTSGVRTGELFF. As DNA, the CDR3 is TGTGCCAGCAGCAAAAAGACTAGCGGGGTTCGCACCGGGGAGCTGTTTTTT.

This chain links TRBV11-2 with TRBJ2-7; TRBD2 is a possible D gene (6 bases). Trimming took off 1 base at V and 4 bases at J, with 11 bases between the two ends. The germline V gene encodes CDR1 SGHAT and CDR2 FQNNGV. There are 14 residues in the CDR3. CDR3 sequence reads: CASSLVIRGYEQYF. CDR3 DNA: TGTGCCAGCAGCTTAGTTATTCGGGGGTACGAGCAGTACTTC.

This clone was observed a single time. The V gene is TRBV28, the J gene TRBJ2-2, with 10 positions matching TRBD1. Germline CDR1 and CDR2: MDHEN and SYDVKM. Trimming took 5 bases from V and 4 from J; bases not matched to a gene: 19. The CDR3 totals 20 residues. The CDR3 coding sequence is TGTGCCAGCAGTCATACTCCGGGACAGGGGATTCCCCTAAGCACCGGGGAGCTGTTTTTT. This sequence encodes CASSHTPGQGIPLSTGELFF.

The rearrangement uses TRBV5-1 and TRBJ2-1, with TRBD1 matching 10 bases. The CDR3 consists of 15 residues. V lost 5 bases to trimming and J lost 6 bases; unmatched junction nucleotides: 8. Germline CDR1 reads SGHRS; CDR2 reads YFSETQ. In DNA, the CDR3 is TGCGCCAGCAGAAATCCGGGGACAGGGGCCAATGAGCAGTTCTTC. The encoded protein is CASRNPGTGANEQFF.

This chain links TRBV25-1 with TRBJ2-7, with TRBD1 matching 7 bases. Germline CDR1 is MGHDK and CDR2 is SYGVNS. The V gene end was trimmed by 4 bases and the J gene end by 2 bases; junction bases not matched to a gene: 11. The CDR3 contains 16 residues. The CDR3 sequence: CASSVPQGQTTYEQYF. DNA of the CDR3: TGTGCCAGCAGTGTTCCACAGGGACAGACGACCTACGAGCAGTACTTC.

The CDR3 here is CASSMQGAANEKLFF. Here the CDR3 DNA reads TGTGCCAGTAGTATGCAAGGGGCGGCTAATGAAAAACTGTTTTTT. V gene TRBV19 combines with J gene TRBJ1-4; D may be TRBD1 (5 bases). This CDR3 has 15 residues. Trimming pared 3 bases from V and 3 bases from J, leaving 11 bases between. Germline CDR1 and CDR2: LNHDA and SQIVND (reference sequence).

This chain joins TRBV5-4 and TRBJ2-5; 8 bases map to TRBD2. CDR3 length equals 15 residues. Germline-derived CDR1 and CDR2 are SGHNT and YYREEE (reference sequence). Trimming removed 0 bases from V and 3 bases from J; junction bases left unmatched: 4. The DNA for the CDR3 is TGTGCCAGCAGCTTGGATGCGCGGGGGGAAGAGACCCAGTACTTC. It specifies CASSLDARGEETQYF.

In this sample, this clone turned up a few times. The genes are TRBV12-5 and TRBJ1-4; tentatively, D is TRBD1 (5 bases). CDR1 is LGHNT, CDR2 FRNRAP, per germline. This CDR3 is built from 13 residues. V lost 5 bases and J 7 bases, leaving 11 bases between the germline ends. The CDR3 nucleotides are TGTGCTAGTGGTGCAGGGTTCTCTGAAAAACTGTTTTTT. It codes for CASGAGFSEKLFF.

This clone was seen a single time. The chain has TRBV7-9 and TRBJ2-5; D gene ambiguous. V lost 4 bases to trimming and J lost 0 bases, with 12 bases between them. The germline CDR1 and CDR2 sequences are SEHNR and FQNEAQ (reference sequence). This CDR3 comprises 15 residues. For the CDR3, the DNA is TGTGCCAGCAGCTCAGGTGGGCACTACCAAGAGACCCAGTACTTC. This gives the protein CASSSGGHYQETQYF.

The gene calls are TRBV19 and TRBJ1-5, with D possibly matching TRBD1 (5 bases). Germline CDR1 reads LNHDA; CDR2 reads SQIVND (reference sequence). Trimming removed 3 bases from V and 4 bases from J, with 10 bases in between. This CDR3 is 14 amino acids long. CDR3 bases: TGTGCCAGTAGTATTGGCAGGGTAAATCAGCCCCAGCATTTT. Residues: CASSIGRVNQPQHF. Filled out from reference TRBV19 and TRBJ1-5, the complete variable domain reads DGGITQSPKYLFRKEGQNVTLSCEQNLNHDAMYWYRQDPGQGLRLIYYSQIVNDFQKGDIAEGYSVSREKKESFPLTVTSAQKNPTAFYLCASSIGRVNQPQHFGDGTRLSIL.